This T cell receptor (beta chain) was found in a study of early stage breast cancer tumors. Study summary: ER+/PR+/HER2- status applied to about 70% of the 16 invasive breast tumors. The study, taken as a whole, reports: Enriched TCRB sequences shared across patients were mostly commonly generated sequences.

Sequencing was performed with immunoSEQ multiplex PCR; in TCRdb, only in-frame clones are kept and a portion is missing. The sample records fewer than 30,000 clones, roughly 50% being singletons. In this sample, this clone turned up a few times. Antigen unknown. This CDR3 is 13 amino acids long. The junction had 4 bases not matched to a gene; V was cut back by 0 bases and J by 9 bases. Germline CDR1 MNHEY, CDR2 SVGAGI. The rearrangement joins TRBV6-5 to TRBJ2-7, with 8 bases matching TRBD2. Sample: breast tumor tissue. The sequence was obtained from a person between 45 and 65 years old with breast cancer. The CDR3 nucleotides read TGTGCCAGCAGTTACTCGGAAGGACTAGCGCAGTACTTC. It translates to CASSYSEGLAQYF.